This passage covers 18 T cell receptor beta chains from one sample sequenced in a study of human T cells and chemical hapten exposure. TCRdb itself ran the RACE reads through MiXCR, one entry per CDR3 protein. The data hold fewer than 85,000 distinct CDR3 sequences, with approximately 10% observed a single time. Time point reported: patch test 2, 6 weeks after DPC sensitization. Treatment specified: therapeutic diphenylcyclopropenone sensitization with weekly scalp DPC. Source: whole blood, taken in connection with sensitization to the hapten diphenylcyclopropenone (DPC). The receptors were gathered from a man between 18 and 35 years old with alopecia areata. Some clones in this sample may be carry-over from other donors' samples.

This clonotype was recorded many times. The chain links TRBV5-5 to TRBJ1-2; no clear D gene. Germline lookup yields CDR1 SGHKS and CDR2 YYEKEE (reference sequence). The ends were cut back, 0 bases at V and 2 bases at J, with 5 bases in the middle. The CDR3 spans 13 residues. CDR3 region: CASSLGDNYGYTF. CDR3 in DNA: TGTGCCAGCAGCTTGGGAGACAACTATGGCTACACCTTC.

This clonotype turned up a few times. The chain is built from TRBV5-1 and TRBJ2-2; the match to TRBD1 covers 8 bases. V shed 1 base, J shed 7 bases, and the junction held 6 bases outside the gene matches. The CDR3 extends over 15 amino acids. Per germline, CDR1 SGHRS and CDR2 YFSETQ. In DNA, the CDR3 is TGCGCCAGCAGCTTGCGGCAGGGGGCGAGCGGGGAGCTGTTTTTT. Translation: CASSLRQGASGELFF.

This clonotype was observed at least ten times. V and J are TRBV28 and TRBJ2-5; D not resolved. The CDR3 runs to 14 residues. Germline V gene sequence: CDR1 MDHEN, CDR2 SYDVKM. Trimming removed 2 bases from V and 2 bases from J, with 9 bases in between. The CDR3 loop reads CASSLLGRQETQYF. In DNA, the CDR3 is TGTGCCAGCAGTTTACTCGGCCGTCAAGAGACCCAGTACTTC. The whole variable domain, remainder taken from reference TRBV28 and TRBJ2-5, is DVKVTQSSRYLVKRTGEKVFLECVQDMDHENMFWYRQDPGLGLRLIYFSYDVKMKEKGDIPEGYSVSREKKERFSLILESASTNQTSMYLCASSLLGRQETQYFGPGTRLLVL.

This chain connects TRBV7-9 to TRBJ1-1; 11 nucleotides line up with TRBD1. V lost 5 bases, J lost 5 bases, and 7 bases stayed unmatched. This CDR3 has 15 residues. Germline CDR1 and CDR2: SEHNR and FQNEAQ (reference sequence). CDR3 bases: TGTGCCAGCAGCCCCCCCGGGACAGGGGGGACTGAAGCTTTCTTT. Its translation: CASSPPGTGGTEAFF.

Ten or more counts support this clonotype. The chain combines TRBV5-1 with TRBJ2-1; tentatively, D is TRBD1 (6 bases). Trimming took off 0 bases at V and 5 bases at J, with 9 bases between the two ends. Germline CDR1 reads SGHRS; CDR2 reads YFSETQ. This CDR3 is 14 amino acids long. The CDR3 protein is CASSLGQVDNEQFF. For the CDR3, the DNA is TGCGCCAGCAGCTTGGGACAGGTAGACAATGAGCAGTTCTTC. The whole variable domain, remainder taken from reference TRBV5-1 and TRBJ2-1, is KAGVTQTPRYLIKTRGQQVTLSCSPISGHRSVSWYQQTPGQGLQFLFEYFSETQRNKGNFPGRFSGRQFSNSRSEMNVSTLELGDSALYLCASSLGQVDNEQFFGPGTRLTVL.

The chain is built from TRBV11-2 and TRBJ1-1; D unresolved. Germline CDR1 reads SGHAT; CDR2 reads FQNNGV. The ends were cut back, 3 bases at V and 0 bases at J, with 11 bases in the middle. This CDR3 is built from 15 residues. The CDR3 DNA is TGTGCCAGCAGCTTCCAATGGGAGCTGAACACTGAAGCTTTCTTT. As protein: CASSFQWELNTEAFF.

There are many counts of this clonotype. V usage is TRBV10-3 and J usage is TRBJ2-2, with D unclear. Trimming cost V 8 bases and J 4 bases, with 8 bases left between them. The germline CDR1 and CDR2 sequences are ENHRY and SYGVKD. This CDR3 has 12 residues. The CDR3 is CAIGGGTGELFF. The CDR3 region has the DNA TGTGCCATCGGCGGCGGCACCGGGGAGCTGTTTTTT.

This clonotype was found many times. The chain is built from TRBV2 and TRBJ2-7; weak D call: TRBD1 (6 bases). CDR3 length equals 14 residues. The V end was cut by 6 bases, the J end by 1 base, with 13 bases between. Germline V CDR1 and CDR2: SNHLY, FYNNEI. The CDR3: CASRGAGGSYEQYF. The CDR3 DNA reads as TGTGCCAGCAGGGGGGCAGGTGGGTCCTACGAGCAGTACTTC.

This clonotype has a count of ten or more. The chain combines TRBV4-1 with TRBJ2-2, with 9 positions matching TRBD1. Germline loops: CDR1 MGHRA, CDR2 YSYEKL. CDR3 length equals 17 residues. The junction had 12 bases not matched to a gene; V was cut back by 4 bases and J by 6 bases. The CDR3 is CASSRGSGQGRAGELFF. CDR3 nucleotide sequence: TGCGCCAGCAGCCGAGGATCGGGACAGGGAAGGGCCGGGGAGCTGTTTTTT.

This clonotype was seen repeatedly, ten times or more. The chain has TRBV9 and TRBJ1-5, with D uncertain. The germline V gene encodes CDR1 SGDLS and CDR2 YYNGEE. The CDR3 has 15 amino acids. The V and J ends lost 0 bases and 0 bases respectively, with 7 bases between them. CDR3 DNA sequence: TGTGCCAGCAGCGTAGACCCCGGTAGCAATCAGCCCCAGCATTTT. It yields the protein CASSVDPGSNQPQHF. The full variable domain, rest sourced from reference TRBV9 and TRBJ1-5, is DSGVTQTPKHLITATGQRVTLRCSPRSGDLSVYWYQQSLDQGLQFLIQYYNGEERAKGNILERFSAQQFPDLHSELNLSSLELGDSALYFCASSVDPGSNQPQHFGDGTRLSIL.

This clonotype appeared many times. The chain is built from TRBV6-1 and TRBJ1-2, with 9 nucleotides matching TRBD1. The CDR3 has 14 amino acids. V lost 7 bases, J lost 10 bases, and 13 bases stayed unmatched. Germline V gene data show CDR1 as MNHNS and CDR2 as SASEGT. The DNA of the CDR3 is TGTGCCAGCATCACCGGGACAGGGTTGAATATCTACACCTTC. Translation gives CASITGTGLNIYTF.

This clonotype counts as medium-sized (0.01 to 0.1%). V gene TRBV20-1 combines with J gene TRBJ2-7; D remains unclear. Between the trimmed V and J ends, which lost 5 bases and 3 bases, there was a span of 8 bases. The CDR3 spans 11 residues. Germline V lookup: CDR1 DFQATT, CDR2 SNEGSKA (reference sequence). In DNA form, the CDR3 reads TGCAGTGCTGATGAGGACTACGAGCAGTACTTC. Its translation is CSADEDYEQYF.

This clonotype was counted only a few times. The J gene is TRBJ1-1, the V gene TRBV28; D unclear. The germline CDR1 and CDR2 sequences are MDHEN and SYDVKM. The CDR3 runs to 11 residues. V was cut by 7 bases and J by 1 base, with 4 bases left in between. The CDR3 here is CASIQNTEAFF. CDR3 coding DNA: TGTGCCAGCATCCAGAACACTGAAGCTTTCTTT.

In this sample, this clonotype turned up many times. The CDR3 sequence is CASSGQASTGELFF. CDR3 nucleotides: TGTGCCAGCAGCGGACAGGCGAGCACCGGGGAGCTGTTTTTT. The chain combines TRBV9 with TRBJ2-2; D might be TRBD1 (6 bases). Trimming shortened V by 3 bases and J by 4 bases, and 10 bases separated the two germline ends. Germline CDR1 and CDR2: SGDLS and YYNGEE. This CDR3 contains 14 residues.

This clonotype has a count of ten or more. The CDR3 bases are TGTGCCAGCAGTTTATCGTGGACAGGGGATTTCAATTCACCCCTCCACTTT. It encodes CASSLSWTGDFNSPLHF. This chain joins TRBV28 and TRBJ1-6; TRBD1 matches at 9 bases. The CDR3 contains 17 residues. V dropped 1 base and J dropped 7; count of bases not matched to a gene: 8. Germline CDR1 reads MDHEN; CDR2 reads SYDVKM.

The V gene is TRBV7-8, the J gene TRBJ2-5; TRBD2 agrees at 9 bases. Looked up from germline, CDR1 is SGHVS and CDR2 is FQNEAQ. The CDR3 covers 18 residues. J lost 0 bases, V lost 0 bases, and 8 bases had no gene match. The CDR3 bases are TGTGCCAGCAGCTTAGCGGGAGTGGCTAGCGGGGACCAAGAGACCCAGTACTTC. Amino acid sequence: CASSLAGVASGDQETQYF.

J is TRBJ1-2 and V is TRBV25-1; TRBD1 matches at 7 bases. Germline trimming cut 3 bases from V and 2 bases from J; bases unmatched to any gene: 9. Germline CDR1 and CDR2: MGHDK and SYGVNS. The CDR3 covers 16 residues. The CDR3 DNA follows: TGTGCCAGCAGTGAGGCGAGGGGGCTCTTAAACTATGGCTACACCTTC. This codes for CASSEARGLLNYGYTF.

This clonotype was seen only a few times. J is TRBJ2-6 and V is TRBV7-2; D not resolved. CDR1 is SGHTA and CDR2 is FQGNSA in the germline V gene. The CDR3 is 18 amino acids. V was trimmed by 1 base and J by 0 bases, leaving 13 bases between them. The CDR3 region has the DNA TGTGCCAGCAGCTTAGTCGTTTATGGTTACTCTGGGGCCAACGTCCTGACTTTC. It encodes CASSLVVYGYSGANVLTF.